This TCR beta chain was captured by sequencing in a study of T cell repertoires in cytomegalovirus infection. CDR3 length: 14 residues. V was clipped by 0 bases and J by 6 bases, with 11 bases between them. The germline V gene encodes CDR1 LGHNA and CDR2 YSLEER. From the reads, TCRdb called clonotypes with MiXCR, one entry per CDR3 protein. The data show around 800,000 distinct CDR3 sequences, less than 35% seen once. Study observations and caveats: Using cumulative public TCR beta family frequency, the authors identified those who carried CMV together with the relevant HLA.

This clonotype appeared many times. The antigen is not known. The chain recombines TRBV4-3 with TRBJ2-5; no reliable D call. Specimen: cultured CD8+ T cells from PBMCs, collected from culture after CMV antigen stimulation. The sequence was obtained from a human donor in good health (CMV status not recorded). Some clones in this sample may be carry-over from other donors' samples. This CDR3 is CASSQDRVRKTQYF. The CDR3 bases are TGCGCCAGCAGCCAAGATCGAGTGAGAAAGACCCAGTACTTC.